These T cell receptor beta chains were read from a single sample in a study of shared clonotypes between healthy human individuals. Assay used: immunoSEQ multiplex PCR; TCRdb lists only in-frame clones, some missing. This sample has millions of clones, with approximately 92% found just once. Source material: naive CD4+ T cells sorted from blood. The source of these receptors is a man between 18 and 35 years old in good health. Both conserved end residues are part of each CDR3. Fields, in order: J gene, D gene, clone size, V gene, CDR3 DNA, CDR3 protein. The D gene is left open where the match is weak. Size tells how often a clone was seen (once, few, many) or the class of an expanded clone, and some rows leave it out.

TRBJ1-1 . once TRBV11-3 TGTGCCAGCAGCTTAGATCTAGGACTCACTGAAGCTTTCTTT CASSLDLGLTEAFF
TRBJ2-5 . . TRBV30 TGTGCCTGGAGTGATGCTAACCAAGAGACCCAGTACTTC CAWSDANQETQYF
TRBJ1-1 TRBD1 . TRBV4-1 TGCGCCAGCAGCCCGAAACAGGGGTGGAGTAGCACTGAAGCTTTCTTT CASSPKQGWSSTEAFF
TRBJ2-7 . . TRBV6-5 TGTGCCAGCAGGACCCGGGGCAGGGGAGGCTACGAGCAGTACTTC CASRTRGRGGYEQYF
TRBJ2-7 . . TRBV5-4 TGTGCCAGCAGCTTGTCCGGGCCCAGCCCCTACGAGCAGTACTTC CASSLSGPSPYEQYF
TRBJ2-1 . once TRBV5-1 TGCGCCAGCAGAAATCTAGCGAGTACCTACAATGAGCAGTTCTTC CASRNLASTYNEQFF
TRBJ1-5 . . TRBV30 TGTGCCTGGAGTGACCCGGGGGTCCCCTGGCAGCCCCAGCATTTT CAWSDPGVPWQPQHF
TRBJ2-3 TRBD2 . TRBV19 TGTGCCAGTAGTATTGGGCTAGCGGAGCTCCTCACAGATACGCAGTATTTT CASSIGLAELLTDTQYF
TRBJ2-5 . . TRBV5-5 TGTGCCAGCAGCCCGCCCGGGGCGGGGGAGACCCAGTACTTC CASSPPGAGETQYF
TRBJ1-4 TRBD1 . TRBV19 TGTGCCAGTAGAACTCCCGACAGGGGCGCTAATGAAAAACTGTTTTTT CASRTPDRGANEKLFF
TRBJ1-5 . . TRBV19 TGTGCCAGTAGTTTGGCAGTGTATAGCAATCAGCCCCAGCATTTT CASSLAVYSNQPQHF
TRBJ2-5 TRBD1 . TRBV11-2 TGTGCCAGCACCTACTTTGGGACAGGGAAAGAGACCCAGTACTTC CASTYFGTGKETQYF
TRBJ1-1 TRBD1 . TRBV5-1 TGCGCCAGCAGCAGGGGACAGGGTATCATGGACACTGAAGCTTTCTTT CASSRGQGIMDTEAFF
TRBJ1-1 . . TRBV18 TGTGCCAGCTCATCCCCACAGGGAGGGGCTTTCTTT CASSSPQGGAFF
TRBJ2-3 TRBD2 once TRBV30 TGTGCCTGGAGTGTATCTAGCGGGAGCGCTACGCAGTATTTT CAWSVSSGSATQYF
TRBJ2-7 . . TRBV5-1 TGCGCCAGCAGCATCGGGACACGTTACGAGCAGTACTTC CASSIGTRYEQYF
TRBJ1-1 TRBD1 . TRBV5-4 TGTGCCAGCAGCGGAAAGGTGCAGGGGGCTGGCACTGAAGCTTTCTTT CASSGKVQGAGTEAFF
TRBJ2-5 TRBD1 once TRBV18 TGTGCCAGCTCAAGACAGGGGTTGGAGACCCAGTACTTC CASSRQGLETQYF
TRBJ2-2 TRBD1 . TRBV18 TGTGCCAGCTCACCCAAGACAGGGGGTGACGGCGGGGAGCTGTTTTTT CASSPKTGGDGGELFF
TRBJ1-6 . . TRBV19 TGTGCCAGTAGTATAGGCTCCCAAACGAGTCCACCCCTCCACTTT CASSIGSQTSPPLHF
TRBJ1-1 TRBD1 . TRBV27 TGTGCCACCAGGGACAGATACACTGAAGCTTTCTTT CATRDRYTEAFF
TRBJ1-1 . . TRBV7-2 TGTGCCAGCAGCTTAGCTATGATCACTGAAGCTTTCTTT CASSLAMITEAFF
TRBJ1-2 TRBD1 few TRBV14 TGTGCCAGCAGCCTTCCCGGGACAGGACCCTATGGCTACACCTTC CASSLPGTGPYGYTF
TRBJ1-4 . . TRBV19 TGTGCCAGTAGTATAATGAGGGCAACTAATGAAAAACTGTTTTTT CASSIMRATNEKLFF
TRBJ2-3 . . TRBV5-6 TGTGCCAGCAGCTTTCGTATGACGGGACGCACAGATACGCAGTATTTT CASSFRMTGRTDTQYF
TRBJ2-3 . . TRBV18 TGTGCCAGCTCACGGGGACAATCCACAGATACGCAGTATTTT CASSRGQSTDTQYF
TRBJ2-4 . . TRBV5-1 TGCGCCAGCAGCCCAGGTCCCGGGACGTTGGCCAAAAACATTCAGTACTTC CASSPGPGTLAKNIQYF
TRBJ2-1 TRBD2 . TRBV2 TGTGCCAGCACTCAAACATTGCCGGGACTAGTAGCGGTCTTC CASTQTLPGLVAVF